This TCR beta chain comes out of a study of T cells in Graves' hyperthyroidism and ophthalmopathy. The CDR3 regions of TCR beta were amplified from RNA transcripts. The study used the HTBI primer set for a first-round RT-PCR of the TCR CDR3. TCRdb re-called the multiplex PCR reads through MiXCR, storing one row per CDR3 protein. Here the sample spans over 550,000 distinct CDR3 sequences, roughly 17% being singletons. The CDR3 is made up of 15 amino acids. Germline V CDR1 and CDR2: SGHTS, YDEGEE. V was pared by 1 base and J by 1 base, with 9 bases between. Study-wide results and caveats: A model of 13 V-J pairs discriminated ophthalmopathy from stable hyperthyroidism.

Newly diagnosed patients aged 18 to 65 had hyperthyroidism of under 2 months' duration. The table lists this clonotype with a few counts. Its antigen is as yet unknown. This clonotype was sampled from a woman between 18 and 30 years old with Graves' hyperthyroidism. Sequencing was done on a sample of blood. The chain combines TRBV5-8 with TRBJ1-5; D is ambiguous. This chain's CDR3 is CASSLHRSSNQPQHF. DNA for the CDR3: TGTGCCAGCAGCTTGCATCGAAGCAGCAATCAGCCCCAGCATTTT.